The source of this T cell receptor beta chain is a study of Graves' ophthalmopathy and Graves' hyperthyroidism (dated by TCRdb to 2017 to 2018). For the wider study: Peripheral blood was collected before any treatment was given, at the time of initial diagnosis. An independent validation cohort comprised roughly 20 hyperthyroidism patients and some 16 patients who later progressed from hyperthyroidism to ophthalmopathy. The 100 discovery patients were randomly split 7:3 into training and test sets. After sampling, hyperthyroidism patients received methimazole starting at 30 mg daily, and ophthalmopathy patients received high-dose intravenous methylprednisolone. In total, approximately 130 blood samples were TCR-sequenced: around 42 ophthalmopathy, roughly 77 hyperthyroidism and 17 hyperthyroidism-to-ophthalmopathy patients. In five to seven hyperthyroidism patients, T-cell repertoires of thyroid tissue and blood were compared. TCR beta repertoire signatures were used to distinguish Graves' ophthalmopathy from Graves' hyperthyroidism and to predict progression to ophthalmopathy. A discovery set of about a hundred patients (43 ophthalmopathy, 55 to 60 stable hyperthyroidism) was enrolled to explore V-J signatures distinguishing ophthalmopathy from hyperthyroidism. Overall results and qualifications from the work: Most of the expanded thyroid clonotypes with a frequency above 0.001 were also detected in blood, and it was suggested that the thyroid immune response may be reflected by blood repertoires. No statistical method was used to predetermine the sample size, and group allocation was not hidden from the investigators. In validation, the model predicted ophthalmopathy progression with about 71% sensitivity and about 73% specificity; more than ten predicted patients were CT-confirmed with GO in a median of around 6 months. In cross-validation, the 13-signature model distinguished ophthalmopathy from stable hyperthyroidism with about 87% sensitivity and roughly 81% specificity, and in the test set the corresponding values were approximately 80% and 68%.

For repertoire sequencing, TCR beta CDR3 regions were amplified from RNA transcripts. A first-round RT-PCR used HTBI primers with the Qiagen OneStep RT-PCR kit, followed by a second-round multiplex PCR, size selection and purification. The libraries underwent paired-end sequencing with 100 bp reads on an Illumina HiSeq2000. Processing in the source paper ran as follows. SOAPnuke was used for read processing, and reads with adapters, uncalled bases, a mean Phred below 15, or no exact constant-primer or identifier match were discarded. High-quality paired reads were merged with COPE v1.2.5. Each unique nucleotide sequence was defined as a clonotype, and clonotypes were aligned to IMGT TRB V, D and J references with MiTCR v1.1. The analysis was limited to V-J combinations with a frequency above 0.0001, which together covered approximately 99% of repertoires. For each V-J combination, a TCR clonal expansion and chaos score was defined as F50 clonal expansion divided by the chaos observed in the TCRdist matrix. Features were reduced by Welch's t-statistics and random forest to over 10 V-J combinations, which fed a naive Bayes classifier. The similarity between thyroid and blood repertoires was quantified using the Morisita-Horn index. TCRdb took the public reads, trimmed them with fastp at Q25, ran MiXCR for clone calling and kept in-frame beta chains. Every distinct CDR3 protein forms one entry, paired with its most common genes and DNA. None of the V and J calls come from the authors' own analysis; TCRdb made them. A total of about 420,000 distinct CDR3 sequences appear in this sample, over 20% of them only once. The ten most abundant clones make up around 3.2% of the sample.

Including cysteine and phenylalanine, the CDR3 has 14 amino acids. Of all the DNA, just the CDR3 is kept, 42 bases in frame from base 1. Trimming leaves V shorter by 6 bases and J shorter by 0 bases, with the junction holding 8 bases beyond the gene matches. The germline V gene (reference sequence) yields DFQATT for CDR1 and SNEGSKA for CDR2. Hyperthyroidism was considered stable if no progression to ophthalmopathy occurred within 18 months of follow-up. Hyperthyroidism patients were newly diagnosed, were aged 18 to 65 years, and had a disease duration under 2 months. Anyone with other autoimmune diseases, uncontrolled infections, pregnancy or lactation was excluded from the study. Clinical symptoms, serum thyroxine, TRAb, thyroid ultrasound and orbital computed tomography were used for diagnosis. PBMCs were isolated from about 9.2 ml of fresh peripheral blood by Ficoll-Paque density gradient centrifugation. Trizol reagent was used to extract the total RNA, and its quality was then checked on an Agilent 2100 Bioanalyzer.

This clonotype has a count of ten or more. What antigen it recognizes has not been identified. Base quality data are lacking; no much larger clone is found one base away. This clonotype was obtained from a woman aged 18-30 years with stable Graves' hyperthyroidism. Donor details come from another sample of the same person, matched by shared clones. The source material was peripheral blood. The sequence joins TRBV20-1 to TRBJ2-7; 7 bases in the junction line up with TRBD1. Here the CDR3 is given as CSATGQWNSYEQYF. The nucleotide sequence reads as follows: TGCAGTGCGACGGGACAGTGGAACTCCTACGAGCAGTACTTC.